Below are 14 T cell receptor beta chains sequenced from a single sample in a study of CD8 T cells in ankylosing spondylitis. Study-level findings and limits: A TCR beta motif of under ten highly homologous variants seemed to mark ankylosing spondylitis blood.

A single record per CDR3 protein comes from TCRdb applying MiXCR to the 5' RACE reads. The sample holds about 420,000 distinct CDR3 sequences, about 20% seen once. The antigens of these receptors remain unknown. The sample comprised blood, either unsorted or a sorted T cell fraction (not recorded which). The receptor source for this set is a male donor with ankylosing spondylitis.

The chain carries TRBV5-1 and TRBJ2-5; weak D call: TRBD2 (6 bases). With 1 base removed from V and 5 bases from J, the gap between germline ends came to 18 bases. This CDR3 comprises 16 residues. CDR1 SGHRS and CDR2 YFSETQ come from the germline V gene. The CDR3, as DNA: TGCGCCAGCAGCTTGAGTACTAGCCCCGAGGTGGAGACCCAGTACTTC. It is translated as CASSLSTSPEVETQYF.

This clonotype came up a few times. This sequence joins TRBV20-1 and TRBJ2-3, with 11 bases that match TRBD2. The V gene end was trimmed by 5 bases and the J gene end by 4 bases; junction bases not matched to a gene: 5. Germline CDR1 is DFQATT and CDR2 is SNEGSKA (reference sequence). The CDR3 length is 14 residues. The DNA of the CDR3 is TGCAGTGCTTCAATAGCGGGAGGGCCAGATACGCAGTATTTT. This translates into CSASIAGGPDTQYF.

The CDR3 region has the DNA TGTGCCAGCAGCCCAAGGACCTTTGGAGCTTTCTTT. Translation gives CASSPRTFGAFF. This chain connects TRBV11-2 to TRBJ1-1; no firm D call. The V and J ends lost 5 bases and 10 bases respectively, with 14 bases between them. Germline V gene data show CDR1 as SGHAT and CDR2 as FQNNGV. CDR3 size: 12 residues. The whole variable domain, remainder taken from reference TRBV11-2 and TRBJ1-1, is EAGVAQSPRYKIIEKRQSVAFWCNPISGHATLYWYQQILGQGPKLLIQFQNNGVVDDSQLPKDRFSAERLKGVDSTLKIQPAKLEDSAVYLCASSPRTFGAFFGQGTRLTVV.

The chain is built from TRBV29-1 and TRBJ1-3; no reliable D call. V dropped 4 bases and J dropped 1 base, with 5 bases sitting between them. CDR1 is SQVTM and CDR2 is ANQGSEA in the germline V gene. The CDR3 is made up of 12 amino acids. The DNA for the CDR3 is TGCAGCGTTGTTCAGTCTGGAAACACCATATATTTT. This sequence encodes CSVVQSGNTIYF. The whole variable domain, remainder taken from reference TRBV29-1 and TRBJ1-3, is SAVISQKPSRDICQRGTSLTIQCQVDSQVTMMFWYRQQPGQSLTLIATANQGSEATYESGFVIDKFPISRPNLTFSTLTVSNMSPEDSSIYLCSVVQSGNTIYFGEGSWLTVV.

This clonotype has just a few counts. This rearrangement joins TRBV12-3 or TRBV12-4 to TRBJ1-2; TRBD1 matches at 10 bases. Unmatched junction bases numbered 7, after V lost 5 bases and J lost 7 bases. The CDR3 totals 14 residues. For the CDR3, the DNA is TGTGCCAGCAGTAGAGACAGGGGGCTCGGTGGCTACACCTTC. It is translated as CASSRDRGLGGYTF.

The CDR3 DNA is TGTGCCACCAGCAGAGATCAGGGGCGGGAGACCCAGTACTTC. Residues: CATSRDQGRETQYF. The chain employs TRBV15 and TRBJ2-5; possible D gene TRBD1, 6 bases. The CDR3 length is 14 residues. Looked up from germline, CDR1 is LNHNV and CDR2 is YYDKDF (reference sequence). V gave up 0 bases and J gave up 5 bases, with 10 bases separating them.

CDR3 loop: CASSLAGVREKLFF. CDR3 in DNA: TGTGCCAGCAGCTTGGCAGGGGTTCGGGAAAAACTGTTTTTT. V is TRBV5-4 and J is TRBJ1-4; a weak D match, TRBD1 (6 bases). This CDR3 is built from 14 residues. Trimming left V 0 bases short and J 8 bases short, with 11 bases between. CDR1 and CDR2 (germline): SGHNT, YYREEE (reference sequence). The variable domain in full, completed from reference TRBV5-4 and TRBJ1-4, reads ETGVTQSPTHLIKTRGQQVTLRCSSQSGHNTVSWYQQALGQGPQFIFQYYREEENGRGNFPPRFSGLQFPNYSSELNVNALELDDSALYLCASSLAGVREKLFFGSGTQLSVL.

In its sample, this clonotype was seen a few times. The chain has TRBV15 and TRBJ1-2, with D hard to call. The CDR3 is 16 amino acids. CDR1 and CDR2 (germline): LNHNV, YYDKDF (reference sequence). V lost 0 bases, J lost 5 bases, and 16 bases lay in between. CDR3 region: CATSRDSPGNGYGYTF. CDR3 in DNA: TGTGCCACCAGCAGAGATAGTCCCGGCAATGGATATGGCTACACCTTC.

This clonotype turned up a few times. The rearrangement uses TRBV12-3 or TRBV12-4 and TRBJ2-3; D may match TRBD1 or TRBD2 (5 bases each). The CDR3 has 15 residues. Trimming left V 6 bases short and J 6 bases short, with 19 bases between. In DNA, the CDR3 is TGTGCCAGCAGACACCGGGACCCCACGCCGGATACGCAGTATTTT. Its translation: CASRHRDPTPDTQYF.

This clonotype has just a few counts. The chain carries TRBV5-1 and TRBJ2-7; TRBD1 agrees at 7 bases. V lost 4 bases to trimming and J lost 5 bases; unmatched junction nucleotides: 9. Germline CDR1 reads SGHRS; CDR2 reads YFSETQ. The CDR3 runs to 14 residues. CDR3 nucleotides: TGCGCCAGCAGCCCTCCGGGACAGAACAACGAGCAGTACTTC. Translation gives CASSPPGQNNEQYF.

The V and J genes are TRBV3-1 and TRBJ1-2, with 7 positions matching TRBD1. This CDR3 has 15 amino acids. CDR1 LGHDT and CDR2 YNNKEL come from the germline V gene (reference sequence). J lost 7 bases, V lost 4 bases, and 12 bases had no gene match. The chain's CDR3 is CASSPAGQGVGGYTF. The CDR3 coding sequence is TGTGCCAGCAGCCCTGCCGGGCAGGGGGTAGGTGGCTACACCTTC.

Here the CDR3 reads CASSYWTEKGAEAFF. CDR3 sequence (DNA): TGTGCCAGCAGTTACTGGACAGAAAAGGGCGCTGAAGCTTTCTTT. This chain uses TRBV6-5 with TRBJ1-1, with D possibly TRBD1 on 6 matching bases. Germline CDR1 is MNHEY and CDR2 is SVGAGI. V was cut by 1 base and J by 6 bases, with 15 bases left in between. CDR3 length: 15 amino acids.

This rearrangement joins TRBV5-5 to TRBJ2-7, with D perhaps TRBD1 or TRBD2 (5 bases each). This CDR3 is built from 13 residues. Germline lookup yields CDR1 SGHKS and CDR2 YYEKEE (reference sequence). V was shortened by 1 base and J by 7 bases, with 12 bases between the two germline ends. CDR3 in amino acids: CASSLSGTNEQYF. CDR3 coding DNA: TGTGCCAGCAGCTTGTCCGGGACGAATGAGCAGTACTTC.

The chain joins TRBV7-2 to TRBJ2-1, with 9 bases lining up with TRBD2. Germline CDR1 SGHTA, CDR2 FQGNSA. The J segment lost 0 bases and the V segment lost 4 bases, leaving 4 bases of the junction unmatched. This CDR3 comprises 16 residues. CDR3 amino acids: CASSSSSGNSYNEQFF. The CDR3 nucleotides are TGTGCCAGCAGCTCGTCTAGCGGGAACTCCTACAATGAGCAGTTCTTC.